This T cell receptor beta chain was sequenced in a study of T cells in Graves' hyperthyroidism and ophthalmopathy. About the research overall: Peripheral blood draws took place at initial diagnosis, ahead of any treatment.

This CDR3 region has 16 residues. The V and J ends lost 7 bases and 4 bases respectively, with 21 bases between them. Authors of the study amplified TCR beta CDR3 regions from RNA transcripts. The TCR CDR3 first-round RT-PCR relied on the HTBI primer set. TCRdb reanalysed the multiplex PCR reads using MiXCR and keeps one entry per CDR3 protein. The sample lists around 690,000 distinct CDR3 sequences, less than 25% seen once, with roughly 30% in the top ten. This clonotype occurred once. What it binds is unknown. Whole-study findings and limits: In the blood, most expanded thyroid clonotypes above 0.001 appeared as well.

Any patient presenting with uncontrolled infection, other autoimmune disease, pregnancy or lactation was left out. The diagnoses drew upon clinical symptoms, serum thyroxine and TRAb, thyroid ultrasound and orbital computed tomography. The receptor was isolated from a man aged 25-45 years with Graves' ophthalmopathy. The rearrangement links TRBV12-3 or TRBV12-4 to TRBJ2-3; weak D call: TRBD2 (6 bases). Sequenced: blood. CDR3 sequence (DNA): TGTGCCAGCACTCTTAGGGGTGGCGGGATCGCAGATACGCAGTATTTT. Encoded protein: CASTLRGGGIADTQYF.